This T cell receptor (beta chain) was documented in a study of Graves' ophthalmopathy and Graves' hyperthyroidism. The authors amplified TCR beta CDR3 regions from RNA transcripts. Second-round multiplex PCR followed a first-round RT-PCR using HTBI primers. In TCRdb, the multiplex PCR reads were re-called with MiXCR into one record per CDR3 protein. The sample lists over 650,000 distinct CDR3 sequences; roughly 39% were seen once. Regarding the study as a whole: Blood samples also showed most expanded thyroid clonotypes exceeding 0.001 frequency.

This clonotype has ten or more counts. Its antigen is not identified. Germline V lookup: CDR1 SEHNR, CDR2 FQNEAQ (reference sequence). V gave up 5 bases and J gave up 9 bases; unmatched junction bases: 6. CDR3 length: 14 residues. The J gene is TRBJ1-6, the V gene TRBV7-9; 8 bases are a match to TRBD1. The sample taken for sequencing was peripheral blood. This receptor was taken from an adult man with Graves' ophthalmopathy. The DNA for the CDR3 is TGTGCCAGCAGCGTGACAGGGGTAGGTTCACCCCTCCACTTT. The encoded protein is CASSVTGVGSPLHF.